Below, 12 T cell receptor beta chains from the same sample are listed, as sequenced in a study of T cells after yellow fever vaccination. MiXCR was run by TCRdb on the 5' RACE reads, yielding one entry per CDR3 protein. The repertoire includes about 260,000 distinct CDR3 sequences, approximately 13% of them detected once, and 0.4% to 0.65% sits in the top ten. The sample here was CD4+ T cells sorted from PBMCs, taken 45 days after the yellow fever booster vaccination. These receptors originate from a man aged 25-40 years who received the YFV17D yellow fever vaccine.

This clonotype occurred a few times. The rearrangement uses TRBV28 and TRBJ2-7, with D perhaps matching TRBD1 or TRBD2 (5 bases each). This CDR3 has 15 amino acids. Germline CDR1 MDHEN, CDR2 SYDVKM. V shed 7 bases and J shed 0 bases, with 16 bases lying between them. This CDR3 is CASISPGAGSYEQYF. DNA of the CDR3: TGTGCCAGCATCTCCCCCGGGGCAGGCTCCTACGAGCAGTACTTC.

The sample holds a few counts of this clonotype. The chain has TRBV5-6 and TRBJ2-1, with D unresolved. This CDR3 has 14 amino acids. CDR1 is SGHDT, CDR2 YYEEEE, per germline. Deletions cut 5 bases from V and 0 bases from J, with 9 bases between. Here the CDR3 reads CASRSLGSYNEQFF. CDR3 DNA: TGTGCCAGCAGGTCCCTTGGCTCCTACAATGAGCAGTTCTTC.

The gene calls are TRBV20-1 and TRBJ2-1; the match to TRBD1 covers 8 bases. The trim removed 3 bases at V and 12 bases at J, leaving 19 bases unmatched. CDR1 is DFQATT and CDR2 is SNEGSKA in the germline V gene (reference sequence). CDR3 length: 16 amino acids. CDR3: CSARAQHRDRSLGQFF. The CDR3 nucleotides are TGCAGTGCTAGGGCCCAGCACCGGGACAGGTCCCTGGGGCAGTTCTTC.

This rearrangement joins TRBV12-3 or TRBV12-4 to TRBJ1-4; D gene uncertain. V lost 3 bases and J lost 10, with 15 bases in between. The CDR3 is 14 residues long. CDR3 in DNA: TGTGCCAGCAGTTTTTCGGGCCCCGTGTTAAAACTGTTTTTT. Translation: CASSFSGPVLKLFF.

This clonotype has at least ten counts. The genes are TRBV7-2 and TRBJ2-1; 7 bases line up with TRBD2. Germline-derived CDR1 and CDR2 are SGHTA and FQGNSA. The CDR3 runs 16 residues. Trimming cost V 5 bases and J 7 bases; bases outside gene matches: 14. The CDR3 sequence: CASSPSLGGGPNEQFF. For the CDR3, the DNA is TGTGCCAGCAGCCCCTCCCTTGGGGGAGGGCCGAATGAGCAGTTCTTC.

V usage is TRBV7-2 and J usage is TRBJ2-3; 8 bases fit TRBD2. The V gene's germline CDR1 is SGHTA and CDR2 FQGNSA. V lost 0 bases, J lost 5 bases, and 4 bases stayed unmatched. This CDR3 contains 15 residues. The CDR3, as DNA: TGTGCCAGCAGCTTAGCCGGGGGGGGCCAAGATACGCAGTATTTT. Translated: CASSLAGGGQDTQYF.

V gene TRBV5-1 combines with J gene TRBJ2-5; 9 bases line up with TRBD1. In germline, CDR1 is SGHRS, CDR2 YFSETQ. This CDR3 has 14 amino acids. Trimming cost V 4 bases and J 2 bases; bases outside gene matches: 3. CDR3 protein: CASSTGQGQETQYF. For the CDR3, the DNA is TGCGCCAGCAGCACTGGACAGGGGCAAGAGACCCAGTACTTC.

J is TRBJ2-1 and V is TRBV18; 8 bases align to TRBD2. V shed 0 bases and J 3 bases; nucleotides not matched to a gene: 1. Germline CDR1 is KGHSH and CDR2 is LQKENI. CDR3 size: 15 residues. The CDR3 DNA sequence: TGTGCCAGCTCACCACCGGGGACTAGCTACAATGAGCAGTTCTTC. Encoded protein: CASSPPGTSYNEQFF.

This chain joins TRBV7-2 and TRBJ2-3, with unresolved D. Germline assignment: CDR1 SGHTA and CDR2 FQGNSA. The CDR3 runs 14 residues. The V and J ends lost 3 bases and 4 bases respectively, with 11 bases between them. The CDR3 loop reads CASSFRPLADTQYF. The CDR3 DNA reads as TGTGCCAGCAGCTTCCGGCCTCTGGCAGATACGCAGTATTTT. The variable domain in full, completed from reference TRBV7-2 and TRBJ2-3, reads GAGVSQSPSNKVTEKGKDVELRCDPISGHTALYWYRQSLGQGLEFLIYFQGNSAPDKSGLPSDRFSAERTGGSVSTLTIQRTQQEDSAVYLCASSFRPLADTQYFGPGTRLTVL.

This clonotype was recorded many times. At one end the junction does not follow the germline gene, possibly because of a read error. This chain connects TRBV5-1 to TRBJ2-5; D unclear. This CDR3 spans 12 amino acids. Per the germline V gene, CDR1 is SGHRS and CDR2 is YFSETQ. CDR3: CASSPTQETQYF. The CDR3 DNA sequence: TGTGCCAGCTCACCTACTCAAGAGACCCAGTACTTC.

This chain connects TRBV20-1 to TRBJ2-3; no definite D call. Germline V gene sequence: CDR1 DFQATT, CDR2 SNEGSKA (reference sequence). The CDR3 spans 16 residues. Trimming took 0 bases from V and 1 from J, leaving 14 bases between them. The CDR3 bases are TGCAGTGCTAGAGATCAAATGGGAACAGGCACAGATACGCAGTATTTT. This sequence encodes CSARDQMGTGTDTQYF.

This sequence joins TRBV12-3 or TRBV12-4 and TRBJ2-7, with 9 bases that match TRBD2. CDR3 length: 14 residues. With V trimmed by 8 bases and J by 6 bases, 11 bases remained unmatched. The CDR3 DNA reads as TGTGCCAGCCAAGAGGCGGGAGGGCCGCTCGAGCAGTACTTC. Protein product: CASQEAGGPLEQYF.